The present entry profiles one T cell receptor (beta chain) with its context. What it binds is unknown. The CDR3 loop spans 14 amino acids. Germline V gene lookup returns CDR1 MNHEY and CDR2 SMNVEV (reference sequence). Trimming stripped 2 bases from V and 4 bases from J, with 8 bases between. Using immunoSEQ multiplex PCR, the repertoire was profiled, and TCRdb retains in-frame clones only, with some absent. The table shows tens of thousands of clones, with about three quarters occurring only once. The source of the sample is a study of radiotherapy plus CTLA-4 blockade in lung cancer. In the study overall: Of all patients, around 20% responded objectively and 25% to 40% showed disease control.

Study conclusions and caveats: Clones of tumor-derived TCRs expanded in blood after radiotherapy plus ipilimumab.

Sequences were derived from peripheral blood, sampled from a patient treated with radiotherapy plus ipilimumab. This chain uses TRBV27 with TRBJ1-4; weak D call: TRBD1 (6 bases). The receptor comes from a human donor with non-small cell lung cancer who had stable disease on radiotherapy plus ipilimumab. The CDR3 region is CASSLQGLNEKLFF. The CDR3 DNA is TGTGCCAGCAGTTTACAGGGGCTTAATGAAAAACTGTTTTTT.